The rows below give T cell receptor beta chains drawn from one sample of a study of blood T cell repertoires in COVID-19. The assay was immunoSEQ multiplex PCR, and TCRdb's table has in-frame clones only and misses some. This table holds fewer than 65,000 clones, 84% found once. The material sequenced was peripheral blood. These receptors were taken from a human donor in a cohort sampled during active COVID-19. CDR3s include the opening cysteine and the closing phenylalanine or tryptophan. D genes are given only for firm matches. Only part of the rows carry a size: once, few, many, or a class if the clone is expanded.

>TRBJ2-5|TRBV24-1|.|.
CATSETPGAQETQYF
TGTGCCACCAGTGAGACCCCAGGGGCGCAGGAGACCCAGTACTTC
>TRBJ1-6|TRBV5-1|TRBD1|.
CASSRNHDRGSSPLHF
TGCGCCAGCAGCCGGAACCACGACAGGGGCTCTTCACCCCTCCACTTT
>TRBJ2-7|TRBV2|TRBD2|.
CASIGWGEGRDEQYF
TGTGCCAGCATTGGATGGGGGGAGGGCCGGGACGAGCAGTACTTC
>TRBJ2-1|TRBV4-3|.|.
CASSQDRGWDNEQFF
TGCGCCAGCAGCCAAGACCGGGGTTGGGACAATGAGCAGTTCTTC
>TRBJ2-1|TRBV2|.|.
CASSETFPPHYNEQFF
TGTGCCAGCAGTGAGACATTCCCCCCTCATTACAATGAGCAGTTCTTC
>TRBJ2-3|TRBV4-3|TRBD2|.
CASSQTGAGGLTDTQYF
TGCGCCAGCAGCCAAACGGGAGCGGGAGGCCTCACAGATACGCAGTATTTT
>TRBJ2-1|TRBV28|TRBD2|.
CASSFLAGTYNEQFF
TGTGCCAGCAGTTTCCTAGCGGGTACCTACAATGAGCAGTTCTTC
>TRBJ2-7|TRBV10-3|TRBD2|.
CAIRPGTSGEQYF
TGTGCCATCAGGCCCGGGACTAGCGGCGAGCAGTACTTC
>TRBJ1-1|TRBV6-5|TRBD1|.
CASSASDRGTEAFF
TGTGCCAGCAGCGCCTCTGACAGGGGGACTGAAGCTTTCTTT
>TRBJ2-3|TRBV28|TRBD2|.
CASSPAGEGDTQYF
TGTGCCAGCAGCCCGGCGGGAGAGGGAGATACGCAGTATTTT
>TRBJ2-1|TRBV24-1|TRBD2|.
CATSDHGLAIHEQFF
TGTGCCACCAGTGACCACGGACTAGCAATTCATGAGCAGTTCTTC
>TRBJ2-1|TRBV7-9|.|once
CASSDGGARSYNEQFF
TGTGCCAGCAGCGATGGGGGGGCAAGATCCTACAATGAGCAGTTCTTC
>TRBJ1-4|TRBV5-4|TRBD1|.
CASSTRQGPNEKLFF
TGTGCCAGCAGCACTCGACAGGGCCCTAATGAAAAACTGTTTTTT
>TRBJ1-2|TRBV27|TRBD1|.
CASSLQGGYGYTF
TGTGCCAGCAGCCTACAGGGGGGCTATGGCTACACCTTC
>TRBJ1-1|TRBV5-1|.|.
CASSPGAPMNTEAFF
TGCGCCAGCAGCCCTGGGGCACCGATGAACACTGAAGCTTTCTTT
>TRBJ2-7|TRBV11-1|.|.
CASSWASTEQYF
TGTGCCAGCAGCTGGGCCAGTACCGAGCAGTACTTC